This T cell receptor (beta chain) was documented in a study of T cell repertoires in cytomegalovirus infection. The V and J ends lost 5 bases and 5 bases respectively, with 9 bases between them. CDR1 SGHAT and CDR2 FQNNGV come from the germline V gene. The CDR3 length is 12 residues. This clonotype came up many times. TCRdb reprocessed the reads with MiXCR, giving one entry per CDR3 protein. The sample gives roughly 280,000 distinct CDR3 sequences, roughly 13% of which show up once; 8.5% to 10% is in the top ten. The sequenced sample consisted of PBMCs. The V and J genes are TRBV11-2 and TRBJ1-2, with D hard to call. The receptor's source is a human donor in good health (CMV status not recorded). Some clones in this sample may be carry-over from other donors' samples. CDR3: CASSNHGYGYTF. CDR3 in DNA: TGTGCCAGCAGCAATCACGGGTATGGCTACACCTTC. Full variable domain (outside the CDR3, taken from reference TRBV11-2 and TRBJ1-2): EAGVAQSPRYKIIEKRQSVAFWCNPISGHATLYWYQQILGQGPKLLIQFQNNGVVDDSQLPKDRFSAERLKGVDSTLKIQPAKLEDSAVYLCASSNHGYGYTFGSGTRLTVV.